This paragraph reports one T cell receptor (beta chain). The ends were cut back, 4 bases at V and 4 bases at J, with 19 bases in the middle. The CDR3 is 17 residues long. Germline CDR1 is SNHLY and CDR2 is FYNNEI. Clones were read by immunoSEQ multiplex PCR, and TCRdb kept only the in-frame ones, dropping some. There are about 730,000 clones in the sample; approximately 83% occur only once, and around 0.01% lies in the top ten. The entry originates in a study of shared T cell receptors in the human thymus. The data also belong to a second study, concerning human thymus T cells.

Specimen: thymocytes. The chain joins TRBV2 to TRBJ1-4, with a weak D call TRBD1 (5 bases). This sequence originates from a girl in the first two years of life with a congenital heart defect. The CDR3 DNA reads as TGTGCCAGCAGTGGGAAGGGGCGGGGTCTGGGTAATGAAAAACTGTTTTTT. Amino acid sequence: CASSGKGRGLGNEKLFF.